These 4 T cell receptor beta chains were all obtained from the same sample, sequenced in a study of shared clonotypes between healthy human individuals. Clones were read by immunoSEQ multiplex PCR, and TCRdb kept only the in-frame ones, dropping some. The data show 2 million to 2.5 million clones, around 95% seen once. The specimen sequenced was naive CD4+ T cells sorted from blood. Subset reported: CD45RA+ positively selected. Source of these receptors: a man between 18 and 29 years old in good health.

The V gene is TRBV11-2, the J gene TRBJ2-7; 7 bases are a match to TRBD2. The CDR3 contains 15 residues. After removal of 1 base from V and 6 bases from J, the junction contained 9 bases not matched to a gene. Germline-derived CDR1 and CDR2 are SGHAT and FQNNGV. Here the CDR3 DNA reads TGTGCCAGCAGCTTAGGACTAGCAGGGCACGGCGAGCAGTACTTC. Translation: CASSLGLAGHGEQYF. The full variable domain, completed using reference TRBV11-2 and TRBJ2-7, is EAGVAQSPRYKIIEKRQSVAFWCNPISGHATLYWYQQILGQGPKLLIQFQNNGVVDDSQLPKDRFSAERLKGVDSTLKIQPAKLEDSAVYLCASSLGLAGHGEQYFGPGTRLTVT.

CDR3 protein: CASSEVAGGNRETQYF. CDR3 nucleotide sequence: TGTGCCAGCAGTGAAGTAGCGGGGGGGAATAGGGAGACCCAGTACTTC. The chain employs TRBV2 and TRBJ2-5, with 11 bases aligning to TRBD2. Germline values: CDR1 SNHLY, CDR2 FYNNEI. V lost 1 base and J lost 5; bases outside the gene matches: 6. The CDR3 is made up of 16 amino acids.

As to this clone: This specimen includes other DNA sequences encoding the same CDR3. The chain combines TRBV6-6 with TRBJ2-7, with 8 bases identical to TRBD1. Germline assignment: CDR1 MNHNY and CDR2 SVGAGI (reference sequence). Trimming at V came to 0 bases and at J to 7 bases, leaving 5 bases not matched to a gene. The length of the CDR3 is 14 residues. This CDR3 is CASSYSGQGGEQYF. The CDR3 nucleotides read TGTGCCAGCAGTTACTCTGGACAGGGTGGGGAGCAGTACTTC.

This clone has just one count. CDR3: CASSLVTGTNTGELFF. DNA for the CDR3: TGCGCCAGCAGCTTGGTTACGGGAACGAACACCGGGGAGCTGTTTTTT. The gene calls are TRBV5-1 and TRBJ2-2; perhaps TRBD2 as D (5 bases). V lost 0 bases and J 0 bases, leaving 9 bases between the germline ends. The CDR3 has 16 amino acids. Germline V gives CDR1 SGHRS, CDR2 YFSETQ.